Listed below are T cell receptor beta chains from one sample, sequenced in a study of blood T cell repertoires in COVID-19. Sequencing was performed with immunoSEQ multiplex PCR; in TCRdb, only in-frame clones are kept and a portion is missing. The data contain over 70,000 clones, around 80% of them singletons. Sequencing was done on a sample of peripheral blood. The origin of the receptors is an elderly woman with active or convalescent COVID-19. Each CDR3 is given with its conserved first and last residue. Each record gives: J gene, clone size, D gene, V gene, CDR3 protein, CDR3 DNA. The D gene is left open where the match is weak. Some rows have no size entry. The others give once, few or many, or a class for an expanded clone.

j_call: TRBJ1-2; clone_size: NA; d_call: TRBD1; v_call: TRBV5-3; cdr3_aa: CARSLLGGRGYGYTF; cdr3_nt: TGTGCCAGAAGCTTGTTAGGGGGCCGGGGCTATGGCTACACCTTC
j_call: TRBJ1-1; clone_size: NA; d_call: TRBD1; v_call: TRBV3-1/TRBV3-2; cdr3_aa: CASSQEGQGAPEAFF; cdr3_nt: TGTGCCAGCAGCCAAGAGGGACAGGGGGCTCCGGAAGCTTTCTTT
j_call: TRBJ2-2; clone_size: NA; d_call: NA; v_call: TRBV24-1; cdr3_aa: CATSSRGRNTGELFF; cdr3_nt: TGTGCCACCAGTTCACGAGGGCGTAACACCGGGGAGCTGTTTTTT
j_call: TRBJ2-7; clone_size: NA; d_call: TRBD1; v_call: TRBV30; cdr3_aa: CAWEETGVGEQYF; cdr3_nt: TGTGCCTGGGAGGAGACAGGGGTCGGCGAGCAGTACTTC
j_call: TRBJ1-2; clone_size: NA; d_call: TRBD1; v_call: TRBV6-2/TRBV6-3; cdr3_aa: CASSPGTGGILAYTF; cdr3_nt: TGTGCCAGCAGCCCCGGGACAGGGGGCATCTTGGCCTACACCTTC
j_call: TRBJ1-5; clone_size: NA; d_call: NA; v_call: TRBV4-3; cdr3_aa: CASSQDLGYNQPQHF; cdr3_nt: TGCGCCAGCAGCCAAGATCTCGGTTATAATCAGCCCCAGCATTTT
j_call: TRBJ2-2; clone_size: NA; d_call: TRBD2; v_call: TRBV11-2; cdr3_aa: CASNFGGGRGGELFF; cdr3_nt: TGTGCCAGCAACTTCGGCGGGGGAAGAGGCGGGGAGCTGTTTTTT
j_call: TRBJ2-1; clone_size: once; d_call: NA; v_call: TRBV15; cdr3_aa: CATSRDLQGFSSYNEQFF; cdr3_nt: TGTGCCACCAGCAGAGATCTTCAGGGCTTCAGCTCCTACAATGAGCAGTTCTTC
j_call: TRBJ1-5; clone_size: NA; d_call: NA; v_call: TRBV15; cdr3_aa: CATSRGRAVSQPQHF; cdr3_nt: TGTGCCACCAGCAGAGGCAGGGCGGTGAGTCAGCCCCAGCATTTT
j_call: TRBJ1-6; clone_size: few; d_call: NA; v_call: TRBV15; cdr3_aa: CATSSLTGNSPLHF; cdr3_nt: TGTGCCACCAGCAGTCTTACAGGCAATTCACCCCTCCACTTT
j_call: TRBJ1-2; clone_size: NA; d_call: TRBD1; v_call: TRBV6-2/TRBV6-3; cdr3_aa: CASSYSGTGSYGYTF; cdr3_nt: TGTGCCAGCAGTTACTCCGGGACAGGGTCCTATGGCTACACCTTC
j_call: TRBJ1-1; clone_size: NA; d_call: NA; v_call: TRBV18; cdr3_aa: CASSRPAGRAYTEAFF; cdr3_nt: TGTGCCAGCTCACGACCTGCTGGCAGGGCGTACACTGAAGCTTTCTTT
j_call: TRBJ2-1; clone_size: NA; d_call: NA; v_call: TRBV2; cdr3_aa: CASSKLTGTGDEQFF; cdr3_nt: TGTGCCAGCTCAAAACTTACGGGTACAGGCGATGAGCAGTTCTTC
j_call: TRBJ2-6; clone_size: NA; d_call: NA; v_call: TRBV7-8; cdr3_aa: CASSLARAAGANVLTF; cdr3_nt: TGTGCCAGCAGCTTAGCGCGGGCCGCTGGGGCCAACGTCCTGACTTTC
j_call: TRBJ2-7; clone_size: NA; d_call: TRBD2; v_call: TRBV10-2; cdr3_aa: CARLAGGYYEQYF; cdr3_nt: TGCGCCAGACTAGCGGGGGGGTACTACGAGCAGTACTTC
j_call: TRBJ1-5; clone_size: NA; d_call: NA; v_call: TRBV6-1; cdr3_aa: CASSEGTAHNQPQHF; cdr3_nt: TGTGCCAGCAGTGAAGGGACAGCGCACAATCAGCCCCAGCATTTT
j_call: TRBJ1-2; clone_size: NA; d_call: TRBD1; v_call: TRBV5-1; cdr3_aa: CASSPGTGLIHTF; cdr3_nt: TGCGCCAGCAGTCCCGGGACAGGCCTTATCCACACCTTC
j_call: TRBJ2-5; clone_size: NA; d_call: NA; v_call: TRBV15; cdr3_aa: CATGQRRGFQETQYF; cdr3_nt: TGTGCCACGGGACAGCGGAGGGGGTTTCAAGAGACCCAGTACTTC
j_call: TRBJ1-5; clone_size: NA; d_call: NA; v_call: TRBV11-2; cdr3_aa: CASSLDSLLGQPQHF; cdr3_nt: TGTGCCAGCAGCTTAGATTCCCTTCTCGGTCAGCCCCAGCATTTT
j_call: TRBJ2-5; clone_size: NA; d_call: TRBD2; v_call: TRBV20-1; cdr3_aa: CSASSGGFGGQETQYF; cdr3_nt: TGCAGTGCTAGTAGCGGGGGGTTTGGTGGCCAAGAGACCCAGTACTTC
j_call: TRBJ2-5; clone_size: once; d_call: NA; v_call: TRBV7-2; cdr3_aa: CASSLGIRGLTQYF; cdr3_nt: TGTGCCAGCAGCTTAGGGATACGGGGTCTGACCCAGTACTTC
j_call: TRBJ2-2; clone_size: NA; d_call: TRBD1; v_call: TRBV9; cdr3_aa: CASSGQGATTGELFF; cdr3_nt: TGTGCCAGCAGCGGGCAGGGGGCGACTACCGGGGAGCTGTTTTTT
j_call: TRBJ1-6; clone_size: NA; d_call: NA; v_call: TRBV28; cdr3_aa: CASSSSLGLGSVDSPLHF; cdr3_nt: TGTGCCAGCAGTTCAAGCCTAGGACTGGGAAGCGTAGATTCACCCCTCCACTTT
j_call: TRBJ2-2; clone_size: NA; d_call: NA; v_call: TRBV12-3/TRBV12-4; cdr3_aa: CASRRTGELFF; cdr3_nt: TGTGCCAGCAGGCGCACCGGGGAGCTGTTTTTT
j_call: TRBJ2-3; clone_size: few; d_call: NA; v_call: TRBV30; cdr3_aa: CAWSVSGVDTQYF; cdr3_nt: TGTGCCTGGAGTGTATCGGGTGTGGATACGCAGTATTTT
j_call: TRBJ2-5; clone_size: NA; d_call: TRBD2; v_call: TRBV3-1/TRBV3-2; cdr3_aa: CASSRSTSGGGGETQYF; cdr3_nt: TGTGCCAGCAGCCGATCGACTAGCGGGGGGGGCGGGGAGACCCAGTACTTC
j_call: TRBJ2-1; clone_size: NA; d_call: NA; v_call: TRBV7-2; cdr3_aa: CASSLVASPQNEQFF; cdr3_nt: TGTGCCAGCAGCTTAGTGGCTAGCCCTCAAAATGAGCAGTTCTTC
j_call: TRBJ1-2; clone_size: NA; d_call: NA; v_call: TRBV5-4; cdr3_aa: CASSNPRGGNYGYTF; cdr3_nt: TGTGCCAGCAGTAATCCGAGGGGGGGTAACTATGGCTACACCTTC
j_call: TRBJ1-1; clone_size: few; d_call: NA; v_call: TRBV5-1; cdr3_aa: CASSFSQAGGMNTEAFF; cdr3_nt: TGCGCCAGCAGCTTCTCACAAGCTGGGGGGATGAACACTGAAGCTTTCTTT
j_call: TRBJ2-7; clone_size: NA; d_call: NA; v_call: TRBV5-6; cdr3_aa: CASSLDREQYF; cdr3_nt: TGTGCCAGCAGCTTGGATCGCGAGCAGTACTTC
j_call: TRBJ2-7; clone_size: few; d_call: TRBD1; v_call: TRBV30; cdr3_aa: CAWSPPGQAYEQYF; cdr3_nt: TGTGCCTGGAGTCCCCCAGGACAGGCCTACGAGCAGTACTTC
j_call: TRBJ1-2; clone_size: NA; d_call: NA; v_call: TRBV6-5; cdr3_aa: CASSIGGGLGYTF; cdr3_nt: TGTGCCAGCAGTATCGGAGGTGGGCTAGGCTACACCTTC
j_call: TRBJ1-1; clone_size: NA; d_call: TRBD1; v_call: TRBV5-6; cdr3_aa: CASSFHGQGNTEAFF; cdr3_nt: TGTGCCAGCAGCTTCCATGGACAGGGAAACACTGAAGCTTTCTTT
j_call: TRBJ2-2; clone_size: NA; d_call: NA; v_call: TRBV3-1/TRBV3-2; cdr3_aa: CASSQQGNTGELFF; cdr3_nt: TGTGCCAGCAGTCAGCAGGGGAACACCGGGGAGCTGTTTTTT
j_call: TRBJ1-2; clone_size: NA; d_call: NA; v_call: TRBV6-5; cdr3_aa: CASSYGQDYGYTF; cdr3_nt: TGTGCCAGCAGTTACGGCCAGGACTATGGCTACACCTTC
j_call: TRBJ2-5; clone_size: NA; d_call: NA; v_call: TRBV4-1; cdr3_aa: CASSRLAGAETQYF; cdr3_nt: TGCGCCAGCAGCCGCCTGGCCGGAGCGGAGACCCAGTACTTC
j_call: TRBJ1-5; clone_size: NA; d_call: NA; v_call: TRBV6-5; cdr3_aa: CASSTGSWGQPQHF; cdr3_nt: TGTGCCAGCAGTACAGGGTCCTGGGGGCAGCCCCAGCATTTT
j_call: TRBJ2-3; clone_size: NA; d_call: TRBD2; v_call: TRBV30; cdr3_aa: CAWSLGGREADTQYF; cdr3_nt: TGTGCCTGGAGTTTGGGGGGGAGGGAGGCAGATACGCAGTATTTT
j_call: TRBJ1-4; clone_size: NA; d_call: NA; v_call: TRBV11-2; cdr3_aa: CASSLAGSEKLFF; cdr3_nt: TGTGCCAGCAGCTTAGCCGGTAGTGAAAAACTGTTTTTT
j_call: TRBJ1-4; clone_size: NA; d_call: TRBD1; v_call: TRBV6-1; cdr3_aa: CASSEAGQGSEKLFF; cdr3_nt: TGTGCCAGCAGTGAAGCGGGACAGGGGAGTGAAAAACTGTTTTTT
j_call: TRBJ1-3; clone_size: NA; d_call: NA; v_call: TRBV4-3; cdr3_aa: CASSQNRDSGNTIYF; cdr3_nt: TGCGCCAGCAGCCAGAACAGGGATTCTGGAAACACCATATATTTT